Sequencing of this T cell receptor beta chain was carried out in a study of blood T cell repertoires in COVID-19. Looking at the study overall: Italy, Spain and the United States were the sources of the convalescent and acute COVID-19 samples.

CDR1 is SGHRS, CDR2 YFSETQ, per germline. CDR3 length: 15 amino acids. The trim removed 0 bases at V and 4 bases at J, leaving 3 bases unmatched. Enrollees, about 18 to 89 years old, lived in about two dozen US areas. Per the original methods: The authors estimated nucleated cell counts from reference gene primer amplification. TCRdb's table, derived via immunoSEQ multiplex PCR, lists solely in-frame clones and lacks some. That table supplies the V and J calls and clone size; D and trimming were determined from the DNA. Among roughly 200,000 clones, roughly 88% were seen once, and the ten largest hold roughly 3.4%.

Sequencing was done on a sample of PBMCs or T cells enriched from blood (not recorded which). This sequence joins TRBV5-1 and TRBJ2-1, with 8 bases identical to TRBD1. The receptor was isolated from a woman between 40 and 50 years old with acute COVID-19. The CDR3 DNA follows: TGCGCCAGCAGCTTGGCGGGACAGGAATACAATGAGCAGTTCTTC. The encoded protein is CASSLAGQEYNEQFF.